The 30 T cell receptor beta chains below come from one sample, sequenced in a study of T cell repertoires in ileal Crohn's disease. Documented time point: proximal margin of the surgical specimen (macroscopically non-inflamed). TCRdb's copy holds only in-frame clones and misses some; the assay was immunoSEQ multiplex PCR. The table lists 1,500 to 2,500 clones, approximately 88% of them singletons. Input material: ileal tissue. The receptors stem from an adult with Crohn's disease.

The sample holds one count of this clone. This rearrangement joins TRBV18 to TRBJ1-2; D remains ambiguous. The V end lost 0 bases, the J end lost 5 bases, and 7 bases lay between the germline ends. Germline CDR1 and CDR2: KGHSH and LQKENI. There are 13 residues in the CDR3. CDR3 in DNA: TGTGCCAGCTCACCACCCCTGAGTTATGGCTACACCTTC. Translating gives CASSPPLSYGYTF.

The chain carries TRBV5-1 and TRBJ1-3; D remains ambiguous. V was clipped by 0 bases and J by 2 bases, with 3 bases between them. This CDR3 is 13 amino acids long. The germline CDR1 and CDR2 sequences are SGHRS and YFSETQ. The CDR3 DNA reads TGCGCCAGCAGCTTGGCTACTGGAAACACCATATATTTT. This gives the protein CASSLATGNTIYF.

The chain links TRBV5-6 to TRBJ1-1; no firm D call. Germline values: CDR1 SGHDT, CDR2 YYEEEE. The CDR3 runs 16 residues. Trimming stripped 1 base from V and 0 bases from J, with 13 bases between. CDR3 DNA: TGTGCCAGCAGCTTGTGGGTCACACGGGTGAACACTGAAGCTTTCTTT. Encoded protein: CASSLWVTRVNTEAFF.

V is TRBV6-6 and J is TRBJ1-1; no reliable D call. The germline gives CDR1 MNHNY, CDR2 SVGAGI (reference sequence). The CDR3 sequence is 13 residues long. Trimming took off 3 bases at V and 3 bases at J, with 8 bases between the two ends. Written as DNA, the CDR3 is TGTGCCAGCAGTTATTCAGGATACACTGAAGCTTTCTTT. It specifies CASSYSGYTEAFF.

The CDR3, as DNA: TGTGCCAGCAGCCCAGACTCTAGCGGGCTGAACACCGGGGAGCTGTTTTTT. Its protein is CASSPDSSGLNTGELFF. The chain joins TRBV27 to TRBJ2-2, with TRBD2 identical over 8 bases. The J segment lost 1 base and the V segment lost 6 bases, leaving 10 bases of the junction unmatched. The CDR3 runs 17 residues. Germline V gives CDR1 MNHEY, CDR2 SMNVEV (reference sequence).

The V and J genes are TRBV5-4 and TRBJ2-7; D is possibly TRBD1 or TRBD2 (5 bases each). Trimming stripped 4 bases from V and 3 bases from J, with 20 bases between. The CDR3 totals 16 residues. Germline CDR1 reads SGHNT; CDR2 reads YYREEE (reference sequence). The CDR3 is CASSVLDSGRGYEQYF. Here the CDR3 DNA reads TGTGCCAGCAGCGTACTAGACTCGGGACGGGGCTACGAGCAGTACTTC.

This clone was observed once. This chain links TRBV6-6 with TRBJ2-1; a weak D match, TRBD2 (6 bases). The CDR3 loop spans 15 amino acids. V dropped 0 bases and J dropped 0 bases, with 6 bases sitting between them. Germline values: CDR1 MNHNY, CDR2 SVGAGI (reference sequence). The CDR3 coding sequence is TGTGCCAGCAGTTACTCTAGCGGCTCCTACAATGAGCAGTTCTTC. Protein: CASSYSSGSYNEQFF.

V usage is TRBV29-1 and J usage is TRBJ1-5; maybe TRBD1 (5 bases). The CDR3 runs 12 residues. V dropped 8 bases and J dropped 4 bases, with 12 bases sitting between them. From germline, CDR1 is SQVTM and CDR2 ANQGSEA. For the CDR3, the DNA is TGCAGCACGGGGGGAATGAATCAGCCCCAGCATTTT. Its protein product is CSTGGMNQPQHF.

CDR3 sequence reads: CASSPIGQGADTEAFF. For the CDR3, the DNA is TGTGCCAGCAGCCCTATAGGACAGGGGGCGGACACTGAAGCTTTCTTT. The genes are TRBV13 and TRBJ1-1, with 11 bases identical to TRBD1. V was pared by 5 bases and J by 3 bases, with 8 bases of the junction left unmatched. The CDR3 runs to 16 residues. The germline V gene has CDR1 PRHDT and CDR2 FYEKMQ (reference sequence).

The gene calls are TRBV5-6 and TRBJ2-5; the D is unclear. Germline assignment: CDR1 SGHDT and CDR2 YYEEEE. This CDR3 contains 14 residues. V gave up 0 bases and J gave up 5 bases, with 11 bases separating them. CDR3 amino acids: CASSLVGLWETQYF. The CDR3 region has the DNA TGTGCCAGCAGCTTGGTGGGGTTGTGGGAGACCCAGTACTTC. The variable domain in full, with the rest retrieved from reference TRBV5-6 and TRBJ2-5, is DAGVTQSPTHLIKTRGQQVTLRCSPKSGHDTVSWYQQALGQGPQFIFQYYEEEERQRGNFPDRFSGHQFPNYSSELNVNALLLGDSALYLCASSLVGLWETQYFGPGTRLLVL.

The chain is built from TRBV6-5 and TRBJ1-5; D ambiguous. Germline V gives CDR1 MNHEY, CDR2 SVGAGI. The V end was cut by 6 bases, the J end by 0 bases, with 9 bases between. The CDR3 is 14 residues long. The chain's CDR3 is CASSPANSNQPQHF. CDR3 nucleotide sequence: TGTGCCAGCAGCCCTGCGAATAGCAATCAGCCCCAGCATTTT.

The CDR3 here is CASSSDSGRRGTDTQYF. The DNA for the CDR3 is TGTGCCAGCAGCTCCGATAGCGGGAGGAGGGGCACAGATACGCAGTATTTT. The chain is built from TRBV7-2 and TRBJ2-3; 10 bases map to TRBD2. From germline, CDR1 is SGHTA and CDR2 FQGNSA. The CDR3 has 17 residues. J lost 1 base, V lost 4 bases, and 8 bases had no gene match.

The CDR3, as DNA: TGTGCCAGCAGCTTAAGCGGGGGGACTTACGAGCAGTACTTC. As protein: CASSLSGGTYEQYF. The V and J genes are TRBV7-9 and TRBJ2-7; 9 bases map to TRBD2. Trimming removed 2 bases from V and 4 bases from J; junction bases left unmatched: 3. Per germline, CDR1 SEHNR and CDR2 FQNEAQ (reference sequence). The CDR3 length is 14 residues.

The gene calls are TRBV7-2 and TRBJ2-1, with unresolved D. Germline V CDR1 and CDR2: SGHTA, FQGNSA. V shed 2 bases and J shed 4 bases, with 6 bases lying between them. The CDR3 spans 13 residues. In DNA form, the CDR3 reads TGTGCCAGCAGCTTAACAGAGTACAATGAGCAGTTCTTC. Amino acids: CASSLTEYNEQFF.

The genes are TRBV12-5 and TRBJ1-1; D is perhaps TRBD1 (5 bases). Germline-derived CDR1 and CDR2 are LGHNT and FRNRAP. CDR3 length: 14 amino acids. Trimming took off 3 bases at V and 10 bases at J, with 18 bases between the two ends. This CDR3 reads CASGFSGLPSAAFF. The CDR3 DNA is TGTGCTAGTGGTTTTTCGGGACTGCCATCAGCAGCTTTCTTT.

The chain has TRBV7-8 and TRBJ1-5; D remains unclear. V was trimmed by 5 bases and J by 0 bases, leaving 11 bases between them. Germline loops: CDR1 SGHVS, CDR2 FQNEAQ. This CDR3 is built from 15 residues. CDR3 amino acids: CASSLQPYSNQPQHF. The CDR3 DNA reads TGTGCCAGCAGCCTACAGCCCTATAGCAATCAGCCCCAGCATTTT.

The chain is built from TRBV11-2 and TRBJ2-1, with 9 nucleotides matching TRBD2. Losses at the gene ends were 6 bases for V and 15 bases for J; bases not matched to a gene: 9. Germline V gene data show CDR1 as SGHAT and CDR2 as FQNNGV. The CDR3 sequence is 12 residues long. CDR3 protein: CASSPTGTSLFF. The CDR3 region has the DNA TGTGCCAGCAGTCCTACCGGGACTAGCTTGTTCTTC.

The chain recombines TRBV29-1 with TRBJ1-1, with 10 bases fitting TRBD1. Per germline, CDR1 SQVTM and CDR2 ANQGSEA. The junction had 1 base not matched to a gene; V was cut back by 6 bases and J by 3 bases. This CDR3 contains 12 residues. This chain's CDR3 is CSVGTGDTEAFF. The CDR3 DNA sequence: TGCAGCGTAGGGACAGGGGACACTGAAGCTTTCTTT.

CDR3 sequence reads: CASSRDGPYGYTF. CDR3 DNA sequence: TGTGCCAGCAGCCGGGACGGCCCTTATGGCTACACCTTC. The V gene is TRBV7-9, the J gene TRBJ1-2; D is perhaps TRBD1 (5 bases). This CDR3 comprises 13 residues. Trimming stripped 5 bases from V and 5 bases from J, with 12 bases between. CDR1 and CDR2 (germline): SEHNR, FQNEAQ (reference sequence). The variable domain in full, with the rest retrieved from reference TRBV7-9 and TRBJ1-2, is DTGVSQNPRHKITKRGQNVTFRCDPISEHNRLYWYRQTLGQGPEFLTYFQNEAQLEKSRLLSDRFSAERPKGSFSTLEIQRTEQGDSAMYLCASSRDGPYGYTFGSGTRLTVV.

The V call is TRBV4-3, the J call TRBJ2-1; TRBD2 might be the D (5 bases). Germline CDR1 is LGHNA and CDR2 is YSLEER. V lost 0 bases and J 1 base, leaving 10 bases between the germline ends. The CDR3 is 16 residues long. Here the CDR3 reads CASSQDSGGSYNEQFF. The DNA of the CDR3 is TGCGCCAGCAGCCAAGATAGTGGCGGGTCCTACAATGAGCAGTTCTTC.

This sequence joins TRBV28 and TRBJ1-5; 7 bases align to TRBD1. CDR3 size: 15 residues. Germline values: CDR1 MDHEN, CDR2 SYDVKM. J was trimmed by 1 base and V by 7 bases; bases with no gene match: 7. The CDR3 spells CASTYRGWSNQPQHF. CDR3 sequence (DNA): TGTGCCAGCACCTACAGGGGATGGAGCAATCAGCCCCAGCATTTT.

The chain combines TRBV19 with TRBJ1-1, with TRBD1 identical over 9 bases. This CDR3 comprises 14 residues. J lost 2 bases, V lost 5 bases, and 3 bases had no gene match. Germline lookup yields CDR1 LNHDA and CDR2 SQIVND (reference sequence). CDR3: CASSWTGANTEAFF. The CDR3 DNA reads TGTGCCAGTAGTTGGACAGGGGCAAACACTGAAGCTTTCTTT.

The chain has TRBV5-1 and TRBJ2-1; 9 bases fit TRBD1. Trimming cost V 4 bases and J 10 bases; bases outside gene matches: 12. The CDR3 has 15 amino acids. Germline V lookup: CDR1 SGHRS, CDR2 YFSETQ. CDR3 bases: TGCGCCAGCAGCCAGGCCCCGGGACAGGGCTGGGAGCAGTTCTTC. Amino acids: CASSQAPGQGWEQFF.

This clone was detected once. V and J are TRBV10-3 and TRBJ1-2; D is undetermined. Germline CDR1 and CDR2: ENHRY and SYGVKD. V was trimmed by 6 bases and J by 8 bases, leaving 19 bases between them. The length of the CDR3 is 14 residues. This CDR3 reads CAIRASGISMGYTF. The CDR3 region has the DNA TGTGCCATCAGAGCCAGTGGAATCTCTATGGGCTACACCTTC.

V usage is TRBV7-6 and J usage is TRBJ2-7, with 9 bases identical to TRBD1. Per germline, CDR1 SGHVS and CDR2 FNYEAQ. This CDR3 is built from 14 residues. The junction had 2 bases not matched to a gene; V was cut back by 0 bases and J by 5 bases. The DNA for the CDR3 is TGTGCCAGCAGCTTAGCACAGGGGGCTAACGAGCAGTACTTC. The encoded protein is CASSLAQGANEQYF. The full variable domain, with the rest looked up from reference TRBV7-6 and TRBJ2-7, is GAGVSQSPRYKVTKRGQDVALRCDPISGHVSLYWYRQALGQGPEFLTYFNYEAQQDKSGLPNDRFSAERPEGSISTLTIQRTEQRDSAMYRCASSLAQGANEQYFGPGTRLTVT.

J is TRBJ1-1 and V is TRBV27; 8 nucleotides match TRBD1. V trimming: 5 bases; J trimming: 5 bases; junction bases outside the gene matches: 13. Germline CDR1 MNHEY, CDR2 SMNVEV (reference sequence). The CDR3 covers 16 residues. CDR3 sequence (DNA): TGTGCCAGCAGTCCACTGGCAGGGGGCCTCGGGACTGAAGCTTTCTTT. It specifies CASSPLAGGLGTEAFF.

The chain is built from TRBV5-1 and TRBJ2-3; D not certain. This CDR3 has 14 amino acids. Trimming shortened V by 4 bases and J by 2 bases, and 11 bases separated the two germline ends. In germline, CDR1 is SGHRS, CDR2 YFSETQ. This CDR3 reads CASSGGPPTDTQYF. The CDR3 DNA reads TGCGCCAGCAGCGGTGGGCCTCCCACAGATACGCAGTATTTT. The variable domain in full, with the rest retrieved from reference TRBV5-1 and TRBJ2-3, is KAGVTQTPRYLIKTRGQQVTLSCSPISGHRSVSWYQQTPGQGLQFLFEYFSETQRNKGNFPGRFSGRQFSNSRSEMNVSTLELGDSALYLCASSGGPPTDTQYFGPGTRLTVL.

The sample holds one count of this clone. The chain couples TRBV5-4 to TRBJ2-3; no firm D call. The CDR3 is 12 residues long. V was clipped by 2 bases and J by 0 bases, with 1 base between them. The germline V gene encodes CDR1 SGHNT and CDR2 YYREEE (reference sequence). In DNA, the CDR3 is TGTGCCAGCAGCTTTAGCACAGATACGCAGTATTTT. Encoded protein: CASSFSTDTQYF.

In its sample, this clone was seen once. This chain joins TRBV7-2 and TRBJ2-5; D remains unclear. CDR3 length: 14 amino acids. V dropped 5 bases and J dropped 2 bases, with 12 bases sitting between them. Germline assignment: CDR1 SGHTA and CDR2 FQGNSA. The CDR3 region is CASSQANSQETQYF. CDR3 coding DNA: TGTGCCAGCAGCCAGGCGAATTCTCAAGAGACCCAGTACTTC.

The chain has TRBV11-3 and TRBJ2-7; TRBD1 agrees at 9 bases. Trimming removed 5 bases from V and 3 bases from J; junction bases left unmatched: 5. The CDR3 spans 14 residues. Germline V gives CDR1 SGHNT, CDR2 YENEEA. The CDR3 DNA follows: TGTGCCAGCAGCCCCCGACAGGGGGACTACGAGCAGTACTTC. Translation gives CASSPRQGDYEQYF.